Below, one T cell receptor beta chain is given with its context. This specimen comes from a study of blood T cell repertoires in COVID-19. Study context: Sample material is recorded as cDNA or gDNA derived from T cells, B-cell-depleted T cells, or PBMCs.

Categorization into cohorts depended on clinical history that participants reported. The CDR3 extends over 18 amino acids. CDR1 is KGHSH and CDR2 is LQKENI in the germline V gene. V dropped 3 bases and J dropped 3; count of bases not matched to a gene: 13. Data came from immunoSEQ multiplex PCR; TCRdb stores just in-frame clones and leaves some out. The sample includes 150,000 to 200,000 clones, roughly 87% of them seen just once. The sequencing sample was made of PBMCs or T cells enriched from blood (not recorded which). The chain uses TRBV18 and TRBJ1-1, with TRBD1 identical over 10 bases. The receptor was derived from a human donor with acute COVID-19. The donor label of this sample is uncertain. CDR3 protein: CASSPSGTGVLEDTEAFF. The CDR3 bases are TGTGCCAGCTCACCCTCGGGGACAGGGGTCCTCGAGGACACTGAAGCTTTCTTT.